These 22 T cell receptor beta chains were sequenced from one sample in a study of cytomegalovirus exposure and HLA in healthy donors. PCR was performed using 60 Vbeta and 13 Jbeta primers. TCRdb's copy holds only in-frame clones and misses some; the assay was immunoSEQ multiplex PCR. The data show some 110,000 clones, 60% to 85% seen once. The sequenced sample consisted of PBMCs. The receptors shown here come from a woman between 18 and 30 years old in good health and CMV-seropositive.

The chain links TRBV13 to TRBJ2-1, with 7 bases fitting TRBD2. Trimming at V came to 5 bases and at J to 8 bases, leaving 6 bases not matched to a gene. CDR3 length: 13 amino acids. Germline values: CDR1 PRHDT, CDR2 FYEKMQ (reference sequence). The DNA for the CDR3 is TGTGCCAGCAGCCCGCGGAGCGGGGATGAGCAGTTCTTC. Translation: CASSPRSGDEQFF. Using reference TRBV13 and TRBJ2-1 for the parts outside the CDR3, the full variable domain is AAGVIQSPRHLIKEKRETATLKCYPIPRHDTVYWYQQGPGQDPQFLISFYEKMQSDKGSIPDRFSAQQFSDYHSELNMSSLELGDSALYFCASSPRSGDEQFFGPGTRLTVL.

V gene TRBV25-1 combines with J gene TRBJ2-2; 9 nucleotides agree with TRBD2. Germline V gene sequence: CDR1 MGHDK, CDR2 SYGVNS. Trimming took 6 bases from V and 3 from J; bases not matched to a gene: 5. The CDR3 runs to 15 residues. This CDR3 reads CASRDRLADTGELFF. Here the CDR3 DNA reads TGTGCCAGCAGGGACCGACTAGCGGACACCGGGGAGCTGTTTTTT.

This chain links TRBV2 with TRBJ2-5; 7 bases fit TRBD1. CDR1 SNHLY and CDR2 FYNNEI come from the germline V gene. J was trimmed by 2 bases and V by 7 bases; bases with no gene match: 7. This CDR3 has 14 residues. CDR3 nucleotide sequence: TGTGCCAGCACGGGACAGATAAAACAAGAGACCCAGTACTTC. The encoded protein is CASTGQIKQETQYF.

The V and J genes are TRBV15 and TRBJ1-6; 9 nucleotides agree with TRBD1. The CDR3 length is 16 residues. Germline CDR1 and CDR2: LNHNV and YYDKDF (reference sequence). V gave up 3 bases and J gave up 4 bases; unmatched junction bases: 4. CDR3 sequence (DNA): TGTGCCACCAGCAGGGGACAGGGCATTTATAATTCACCCCTCCACTTT. Protein: CATSRGQGIYNSPLHF.

The chain couples TRBV5-1 to TRBJ2-1; 13 bases line up with TRBD2. The germline V gene encodes CDR1 SGHRS and CDR2 YFSETQ. The junction had 4 bases not matched to a gene; V was cut back by 2 bases and J by 5 bases. The CDR3 is made up of 16 amino acids. The CDR3 reads CASSFAGTSGNNEQFF. The CDR3 nucleotides read TGCGCCAGCAGCTTCGCCGGGACTAGCGGGAACAATGAGCAGTTCTTC.

The CDR3 DNA reads as TGTGCCTGGAGTCCACAGGGGGCTGGTGGCTACACCTTC. Encoded protein: CAWSPQGAGGYTF. The chain is built from TRBV30 and TRBJ1-2, with TRBD1 matching over 9 bases. The CDR3 extends over 13 amino acids. Unmatched junction bases numbered 5, after V lost 2 bases and J lost 7 bases. Germline lookup yields CDR1 GTSNPN and CDR2 SVGIG (reference sequence).

The chain has TRBV18 and TRBJ2-7, with D uncertain. Germline CDR1 reads KGHSH; CDR2 reads LQKENI. The V gene lost 4 bases and the J gene lost 5 bases, with 6 bases spanning the gap. The CDR3 is 11 amino acids. The CDR3 DNA is TGTGCCAGCTCACTTACTGACGAGCAGTACTTC. It codes for CASSLTDEQYF.

This clone has a single count. The genes are TRBV5-1 and TRBJ2-4, with TRBD1 identical over 8 bases. This CDR3 contains 17 residues. Germline CDR1 SGHRS, CDR2 YFSETQ. V lost 4 bases to trimming and J lost 1 base; unmatched junction nucleotides: 10. The CDR3 DNA sequence: TGCGCCAGCAGCCTGGAAAGCAGGGGGCAGGCCAAAAACATTCAGTACTTC. Translated, it gives CASSLESRGQAKNIQYF.

This clone was found once. The chain carries TRBV27 and TRBJ2-3; D remains unclear. This CDR3 is built from 13 residues. Germline CDR1 reads MNHEY; CDR2 reads SMNVEV (reference sequence). Trimming took off 3 bases at V and 4 bases at J, with 8 bases between the two ends. CDR3 amino acids: CASSLLSPDTQYF. In nucleotides, the CDR3 is TGTGCCAGCAGTTTGCTAAGCCCAGATACGCAGTATTTT.

The chain has TRBV30 and TRBJ2-5; maybe TRBD2 (5 bases). The CDR3 has 12 residues. V was clipped by 3 bases and J by 5 bases, with 10 bases between them. Looked up from germline, CDR1 is GTSNPN and CDR2 is SVGIG (reference sequence). The CDR3 loop reads CAWSEGWETQYF. CDR3 in DNA: TGTGCCTGGAGCGAGGGATGGGAGACCCAGTACTTC.

Only a few counts were recorded for this clone. Here the CDR3 DNA reads TGTGCCAGCAGCGTAGTTGATGGAGGGGTCTATGGCTACACCTTC. It encodes CASSVVDGGVYGYTF. This chain uses TRBV9 with TRBJ1-2, with a possible D match to TRBD1 (5 bases). Germline values: CDR1 SGDLS, CDR2 YYNGEE. V was cut by 0 bases and J by 4 bases, with 13 bases left in between. The CDR3 covers 15 residues.

The chain employs TRBV9 and TRBJ1-1, with 8 positions matching TRBD1. The CDR3 loop spans 13 amino acids. The V gene's germline CDR1 is SGDLS and CDR2 YYNGEE. J lost 7 bases, V lost 5 bases, and 7 bases had no gene match. CDR3 amino acids: CASRSDRGGEAFF. The CDR3 nucleotides are TGTGCCAGCAGAAGCGACAGGGGCGGTGAAGCTTTCTTT.

The chain links TRBV28 to TRBJ2-1, with 11 bases identical to TRBD2. The CDR3 spans 19 residues. V lost 7 bases, J lost 0 bases, and 14 bases stayed unmatched. Germline V CDR1 and CDR2: MDHEN, SYDVKM. The CDR3 region is CASTFAGTSGTSSYNEQFF. As DNA, the CDR3 is TGTGCCAGCACTTTCGCAGGGACTAGCGGAACTAGCTCCTACAATGAGCAGTTCTTC. Full variable domain (rest looked up from reference TRBV28 and TRBJ2-1): DVKVTQSSRYLVKRTGEKVFLECVQDMDHENMFWYRQDPGLGLRLIYFSYDVKMKEKGDIPEGYSVSREKKERFSLILESASTNQTSMYLCASTFAGTSGTSSYNEQFFGPGTRLTVL.

The rearrangement uses TRBV12-5 and TRBJ2-7, with 7 nucleotides matching TRBD1. Germline CDR1 and CDR2: LGHNT and FRNRAP. J gave up 3 bases and V 7 bases, and 3 bases lay outside the gene matches. The CDR3 sequence is 12 residues long. The CDR3 sequence: CASADRDYEQYF. DNA for the CDR3: TGTGCTAGTGCCGACAGGGACTACGAGCAGTACTTC.

The V call is TRBV5-4, the J call TRBJ2-3; TRBD2 might be the D (5 bases). V was clipped by 0 bases and J by 3 bases, with 14 bases between them. CDR1 and CDR2 from the germline V gene are SGHNT and YYREEE (reference sequence). CDR3 length: 16 residues. CDR3 residues: CASSLARGSQTDTQYF. The CDR3 DNA is TGTGCCAGCAGCTTGGCACGAGGGAGCCAAACAGATACGCAGTATTTT.

The chain recombines TRBV29-1 with TRBJ2-3; the match to TRBD2 covers 14 bases. V lost 6 bases, J lost 5 bases, and 4 bases stayed unmatched. CDR1 SQVTM and CDR2 ANQGSEA come from the germline V gene. This CDR3 contains 14 residues. CDR3 bases: TGCAGCGTCCTCGGGACTAGCGGGAGAGATACGCAGTATTTT. Its protein product is CSVLGTSGRDTQYF.

The chain carries TRBV5-6 and TRBJ2-3; D is perhaps TRBD1 (5 bases). The germline V gene encodes CDR1 SGHDT and CDR2 YYEEEE. The CDR3 runs to 15 residues. V lost 5 bases and J lost 2, with 15 bases in between. This CDR3 reads CASSMTQGTTDTQYF. The DNA of the CDR3 is TGTGCCAGCAGTATGACCCAGGGTACCACAGATACGCAGTATTTT.

The chain links TRBV29-1 to TRBJ2-7, with 7 bases aligning to TRBD1. CDR1 and CDR2 from the germline V gene are SQVTM and ANQGSEA. The CDR3 is 13 amino acids. Trimming took 4 bases from V and 0 from J; bases not matched to a gene: 3. The CDR3 here is CSVVGTVSYEQYF. The CDR3 coding sequence is TGCAGCGTTGTTGGGACAGTCTCCTACGAGCAGTACTTC.

This clone was seen just once. V usage is TRBV2 and J usage is TRBJ1-2; no clear D. The germline V gene encodes CDR1 SNHLY and CDR2 FYNNEI. The CDR3 loop spans 11 amino acids. V dropped 9 bases and J dropped 2 bases, with 7 bases sitting between them. CDR3 nucleotides: TGTGCCAGTACAGTCAACTATGGCTACACCTTC. Its translation is CASTVNYGYTF.

CDR3 DNA: TGTGCCAGCAGCCTAACCGGGTCTGGAAACACCATATATTTT. This encodes CASSLTGSGNTIYF. The chain links TRBV6-6 to TRBJ1-3; D uncertain. The CDR3 runs to 14 residues. V was cut by 6 bases and J by 1 base, with 10 bases left in between. Germline-derived CDR1 and CDR2 are MNHNY and SVGAGI (reference sequence).

The genes are TRBV15 and TRBJ1-5; D is undetermined. Germline V gives CDR1 LNHNV, CDR2 YYDKDF (reference sequence). V dropped 4 bases and J dropped 3 bases, with 13 bases sitting between them. The CDR3 covers 15 residues. The CDR3 region has the DNA TGTGCCACCAGCATCGGGAGATTTGACAATCAGCCCCAGCATTTT. Translation: CATSIGRFDNQPQHF.

The gene calls are TRBV15 and TRBJ1-4; no clear D. The germline V gene has CDR1 LNHNV and CDR2 YYDKDF (reference sequence). The germline V and J ends were trimmed by 1 base and 7 bases, with 4 bases remaining between them. This CDR3 contains 12 residues. Here the CDR3 DNA reads TGTGCCACCAGCAGAGGTAGTGAAAAACTGTTTTTT. Its translation is CATSRGSEKLFF.